The 19 T cell receptor beta chains listed next were all sequenced from one sample in a study of control samples from healthy donors and cancer patients. Some clones are missing from TCRdb's copy, which holds only in-frame ones; the method was immunoSEQ multiplex PCR. The table records 100,000 to 150,000 clones, just under 95% of them present only once. The sample was blood. These receptors were taken from a man between 18 and 35 years old in good health.

This sequence joins TRBV6-5 and TRBJ1-2; weak D call: TRBD1 (5 bases). Trimming cost V 2 bases and J 6 bases, with 16 bases left between them. The CDR3 runs to 15 residues. Germline lookup yields CDR1 MNHEY and CDR2 SVGAGI. The CDR3 DNA reads TGTGCCAGCAGTTACGGGGCAGGCCAATACAATGGCTACACCTTC. Translating it yields CASSYGAGQYNGYTF.

The chain links TRBV4-1 to TRBJ2-7; 8 bases fit TRBD2. Germline trimming cut 1 base from V and 2 bases from J; bases unmatched to any gene: 16. Germline V lookup: CDR1 MGHRA, CDR2 YSYEKL. This CDR3 region has 19 residues. This CDR3 is CASSQALVAGILDTYEQYF. CDR3 in DNA: TGCGCCAGCAGCCAAGCTCTAGTAGCGGGGATCTTAGATACCTACGAGCAGTACTTC.

This clone was seen only a few times. The V and J genes are TRBV28 and TRBJ2-5; weak D call: TRBD1 (6 bases). V was shortened by 4 bases and J by 4 bases, with 19 bases between the two germline ends. The CDR3 covers 16 residues. From germline, CDR1 is MDHEN and CDR2 SYDVKM. The CDR3 nucleotides read TGTGCCAGCAGTTCGCCGGGACACCGGGATCTAGAGACCCAGTACTTC. This gives the protein CASSSPGHRDLETQYF.

V and J are TRBV6-1 and TRBJ2-7; the D is unclear. Between the trimmed V and J ends, which lost 4 bases and 0 bases, there was a span of 16 bases. Germline V CDR1 and CDR2: MNHNS, SASEGT. The CDR3 runs to 16 residues. CDR3 protein: CASSGLDLLSSYEQYF. The CDR3 DNA reads as TGTGCCAGCAGTGGGCTAGACTTATTAAGCTCCTACGAGCAGTACTTC.

The chain joins TRBV5-4 to TRBJ1-1; D perhaps matches TRBD1 (6 bases). The CDR3 consists of 15 residues. V lost 6 bases, J lost 6 bases, and 21 bases lay in between. From germline, CDR1 is SGHNT and CDR2 YYREEE (reference sequence). The CDR3: CASTPGGGPEAEAFF. CDR3 DNA sequence: TGTGCCAGCACCCCCGGGGGGGGCCCCGAGGCTGAAGCTTTCTTT.

This clone showed up just once. The chain recombines TRBV19 with TRBJ2-5; no clear D gene. Germline CDR1 and CDR2: LNHDA and SQIVND (reference sequence). The V end lost 10 bases, the J end lost 1 base, and 10 bases lay between the germline ends. This CDR3 has 12 amino acids. CDR3 nucleotides: TGTGCCAACCGAGGAAGCCAAGAGACCCAGTACTTC. Its protein is CANRGSQETQYF.

The chain combines TRBV3-1 (or the pseudogene TRBV3-2) with TRBJ1-6; D uncertain. Germline CDR1 LGHDT, CDR2 YNNKEL (reference sequence). Trimming removed 0 bases at V and 0 bases at J, with 6 bases between. This CDR3 spans 16 amino acids. CDR3 protein: CASSQDRSSYNSPLHF. The CDR3 DNA reads as TGTGCCAGCAGCCAAGACAGGAGCTCCTATAATTCACCCCTCCACTTT.

This clone was seen more than once but under ten times. The DNA of the CDR3 is TGTGCCAGCAGCTTAGCAGGGAATAGCAATCAGCCCCAGCATTTT. As protein: CASSLAGNSNQPQHF. The chain links TRBV7-2 to TRBJ1-5; D ambiguous. CDR1 is SGHTA and CDR2 is FQGNSA in the germline V gene. Trimming removed 0 bases from V and 0 bases from J, with 6 bases in between. This CDR3 is built from 15 residues.

CDR3 sequence: CASSQGVLYSPLHF. CDR3 sequence (DNA): TGTGCCAGCAGCCAAGGAGTTCTCTATTCACCCCTCCACTTT. The V call is TRBV3-1 (or the pseudogene TRBV3-2), the J call TRBJ1-6; D remains ambiguous. This CDR3 region has 14 residues. V was clipped by 1 base and J by 8 bases, with 9 bases between them. Germline-derived CDR1 and CDR2 are LGHDT and YNNKEL (reference sequence).

The V call is TRBV6-1, the J call TRBJ1-4, with 10 bases aligning to TRBD1. This CDR3 contains 15 residues. CDR1 is MNHNS and CDR2 is SASEGT in the germline V gene. V lost 3 bases and J lost 8; bases outside the gene matches: 6. The CDR3 region has the DNA TGTGCCAGCAGTGAGACAGGGGGCGGAAGGGAAAAACTGTTTTTT. This codes for CASSETGGGREKLFF.

The rearrangement joins TRBV6-5 to TRBJ2-3; tentatively, D is TRBD1 (5 bases). CDR3 size: 15 residues. V lost 0 bases and J lost 2, with 9 bases in between. Germline CDR1 reads MNHEY; CDR2 reads SVGAGI. In nucleotides, the CDR3 is TGTGCCAGCAGTTACTCAGGGGCTATCACAGATACGCAGTATTTT. This sequence encodes CASSYSGAITDTQYF.

This chain uses TRBV5-4 with TRBJ2-1; the D call may be TRBD1 or TRBD2 (5 bases each). With 1 base removed from V and 9 bases from J, the gap between germline ends came to 8 bases. This CDR3 has 12 residues. Per the germline V gene, CDR1 is SGHNT and CDR2 is YYREEE (reference sequence). The CDR3 spells CASSLFGGEQFF. In nucleotides, the CDR3 is TGTGCCAGCAGCTTGTTTGGGGGTGAGCAGTTCTTC.

This sequence joins TRBV30 and TRBJ1-2; 7 bases agree with TRBD1. Germline CDR1 and CDR2: GTSNPN and SVGIG (reference sequence). J lost 7 bases, V lost 1 base, and 15 bases had no gene match. The CDR3 is 16 residues long. For the CDR3, the DNA is TGTGCCTGGAGTGAGGGAGACAGGGACCTGACGAGTGGCTACACCTTC. Translating gives CAWSEGDRDLTSGYTF.

The chain's CDR3 is CASSPDRGAEKLFF. CDR3 sequence (DNA): TGTGCCAGCAGCCCGGACAGGGGGGCTGAAAAACTGTTTTTT. The chain joins TRBV7-9 to TRBJ1-4; 10 nucleotides agree with TRBD1. From germline, CDR1 is SEHNR and CDR2 FQNEAQ (reference sequence). V trimming: 5 bases; J trimming: 7 bases; junction bases outside the gene matches: 4. This CDR3 spans 14 amino acids.

J is TRBJ1-1 and V is TRBV10-2; the D is unclear. The CDR3 is made up of 12 amino acids. CDR1 is WSHSY, CDR2 SAAADI, per germline. V lost 4 bases, J lost 1 base, and 4 bases lay in between. Written as DNA, the CDR3 is TGCGCCAGCAGTGGGGGGAACACTGAAGCTTTCTTT. Amino acid sequence: CASSGGNTEAFF.

The chain uses TRBV9 and TRBJ1-6; the match to TRBD1 covers 7 bases. The CDR3 is made up of 14 amino acids. The ends lost 3 bases at V and 3 bases at J; junction bases unmatched: 0. Germline V gene lookup returns CDR1 SGDLS and CDR2 YYNGEE. The CDR3 region has the DNA TGTGCCAGCAGCGGGGACAGCTATAATTCACCCCTCCACTTT. Its protein is CASSGDSYNSPLHF.

The rearrangement links TRBV10-3 to TRBJ2-1, with D hard to call. The CDR3 consists of 13 residues. The germline CDR1 and CDR2 sequences are ENHRY and SYGVKD. V was clipped by 1 base and J by 6 bases, with 7 bases between them. This chain's CDR3 is CAISEWEGNEQFF. The CDR3 DNA is TGTGCCATCAGTGAGTGGGAAGGCAATGAGCAGTTCTTC.

The rearrangement uses TRBV27 and TRBJ2-2, with D unresolved. The length of the CDR3 is 14 residues. Deletions cut 3 bases from V and 0 bases from J, with 5 bases between. Germline assignment: CDR1 MNHEY and CDR2 SMNVEV (reference sequence). Written as DNA, the CDR3 is TGTGCCAGCAGTTTTAGGTCGAACACCGGGGAGCTGTTTTTT. It encodes CASSFRSNTGELFF.

The V and J genes are TRBV6-5 and TRBJ2-1, with 9 bases that match TRBD2. V was pared by 7 bases and J by 0 bases, with 4 bases of the junction left unmatched. The CDR3 extends over 15 amino acids. The germline V gene has CDR1 MNHEY and CDR2 SVGAGI. CDR3 DNA sequence: TGTGCCAGCATGAAGCGGGGGGCCTCCTACAATGAGCAGTTCTTC. It is translated as CASMKRGASYNEQFF.